This T cell receptor (beta chain) comes out of a study of CD8 T cells in Susac syndrome. An amount of RNA that ranged from roughly 0.5 to 1 ug was reverse transcribed with random hexamers. TCR beta CDR3 was amplified by immunoSEQ covering 54 Vbeta and 13 Jbeta. TCRdb re-called the immunoSEQ multiplex PCR reads through MiXCR, storing one row per CDR3 protein. The sample shows about 300,000 distinct CDR3 sequences, approximately 89% of them seen only once. With 5 bases removed from V and 6 bases from J, the gap between germline ends came to 12 bases. The CDR3 spans 13 residues. CD8+ and CD4+ T cells circulating in blood were sequenced for TCR beta. The patients serving as multiple sclerosis controls were treatment-naive. They had stable or active relapsing-remitting disease and fulfilled revised McDonald criteria.

The receptor was derived from a human donor with multiple sclerosis. The material sequenced was CD8+ T cells from PBMCs. The rearrangement uses TRBV12-3 or TRBV12-4 and TRBJ2-3; D remains unclear. CDR3 sequence: CASSDSTADTQYF. In nucleotides, the CDR3 is TGTGCCAGCAGTGACTCTACGGCCGATACGCAGTATTTT.